This entry lists 15 T cell receptor beta chains sequenced from one sample in a study of identical twins. Via MiXCR, TCRdb re-called the 5' RACE reads, giving one row per CDR3 protein. The sample comprises around 530,000 distinct CDR3 sequences, approximately 16% of which are singletons, and 0.44% rests with the top ten. This sample also belongs to another study, concerning yellow fever vaccine responses in identical twins.

Sequencing was done on a sample of CD4+ T cells sorted from blood. All receptors derive from a woman between 18 and 30 years old in good health.

The V and J genes are TRBV3-1 and TRBJ2-1; 15 bases agree with TRBD2. From germline, CDR1 is LGHDT and CDR2 YNNKEL (reference sequence). There are 16 residues in the CDR3. The trim removed 5 bases at V and 8 bases at J, leaving 7 bases unmatched. CDR3 nucleotides: TGTGCCAGCAGCAAAGGACTAGCGGGAGGGATGGATGAGCAGTTCTTC. Amino acid sequence: CASSKGLAGGMDEQFF.

The gene calls are TRBV20-1 and TRBJ2-7, with TRBD1 matching over 11 bases. Trimming removed 6 bases from V and 3 bases from J; junction bases left unmatched: 4. Germline-derived CDR1 and CDR2 are DFQATT and SNEGSKA (reference sequence). The CDR3 length is 13 residues. The CDR3 nucleotides are TGCAGTGCACGGGACAGGGGGATCTACGAGCAGTACTTC. It codes for CSARDRGIYEQYF.

This clonotype was detected only a few times. The chain employs TRBV14 and TRBJ2-3; possibly TRBD2 for D (7 bases). Germline V CDR1 and CDR2: SGHDN, FVKESK. Deletions cut 1 base from V and 2 bases from J, with 16 bases between. This CDR3 has 17 residues. The CDR3 reads CASSQGVAGAYTDTQYF. The CDR3 coding sequence is TGTGCCAGCAGCCAAGGAGTGGCGGGGGCCTACACAGATACGCAGTATTTT.

The genes are TRBV5-1 and TRBJ2-3, with 9 bases aligning to TRBD1. After removal of 3 bases from V and 3 bases from J, the junction contained 5 bases not matched to a gene. CDR3 length: 15 residues. Germline CDR1 SGHRS, CDR2 YFSETQ. CDR3 loop: CASSWGTGSTDTQYF. The CDR3 nucleotides read TGCGCCAGCAGCTGGGGGACAGGGAGTACAGATACGCAGTATTTT.

This clonotype has a handful of counts. The chain is built from TRBV11-2 and TRBJ2-3; D gene uncertain. Trimming removed 5 bases from V and 13 bases from J, with 19 bases in between. The CDR3 length is 13 residues. CDR1 is SGHAT, CDR2 FQNNGV, per germline. The CDR3 nucleotides are TGTGCCAGCAGCCCCCTTCGGTCGGCTACCGAGTATTTT. Translation gives CASSPLRSATEYF. Supplemented by reference TRBV11-2 and TRBJ2-3, the full variable domain reads EAGVAQSPRYKIIEKRQSVAFWCNPISGHATLYWYQQILGQGPKLLIQFQNNGVVDDSQLPKDRFSAERLKGVDSTLKIQPAKLEDSAVYLCASSPLRSATEYFGPGTRLTVL.

In this sample, this clonotype turned up a few times. This chain links TRBV6-2 or TRBV6-3 with TRBJ2-5; 7 bases map to TRBD1. Unmatched junction bases numbered 7, after V lost 5 bases and J lost 4 bases. The CDR3 loop spans 14 amino acids. The V gene's germline CDR1 is MNHEY and CDR2 SVGEGT. The DNA of the CDR3 is TGTGCCAGCAGTGACGGGACAGCCGGAGAGACCCAGTACTTC. Translation gives CASSDGTAGETQYF.

The V call is TRBV24-1, the J call TRBJ2-1; weak D call: TRBD2 (5 bases). CDR3 length: 15 amino acids. Trimming took off 1 base at V and 4 bases at J, with 10 bases between the two ends. CDR1 and CDR2 (germline): KGHDR, SFDVKD. The CDR3 sequence: CATSDLSGDYNEQFF. The CDR3 DNA sequence: TGTGCCACCAGTGATTTATCCGGGGATTACAATGAGCAGTTCTTC.

At least ten counts were recorded for this clonotype. This chain links TRBV20-1 with TRBJ2-1, with TRBD2 matching over 9 bases. V lost 0 bases, J lost 1 base, and 7 bases stayed unmatched. This CDR3 is built from 17 residues. Germline CDR1 is DFQATT and CDR2 is SNEGSKA (reference sequence). The CDR3 loop is CSARDLSGRRSYNEQFF. CDR3 sequence (DNA): TGCAGTGCTAGAGATCTCAGCGGGAGGAGGTCCTACAATGAGCAGTTCTTC.

This clonotype was detected a few times. V usage is TRBV12-3 or TRBV12-4 and J usage is TRBJ1-5; the match to TRBD1 covers 7 bases. Germline trimming cut 3 bases from V and 4 bases from J; bases unmatched to any gene: 3. The CDR3 spans 14 residues. The chain's CDR3 is CASSFTGANQPQHF. For the CDR3, the DNA is TGTGCCAGCAGTTTCACAGGGGCAAATCAGCCCCAGCATTTT.

V usage is TRBV6-5 and J usage is TRBJ2-2, with 14 bases aligning to TRBD2. The junction had 5 bases not matched to a gene; V was cut back by 2 bases and J by 3 bases. The CDR3 is made up of 18 amino acids. Germline assignment: CDR1 MNHEY and CDR2 SVGAGI. The CDR3 DNA reads as TGTGCCAGCAGTTACGGAGTGGGACTAGCGGGAGACACCGGGGAGCTGTTTTTT. Its translation: CASSYGVGLAGDTGELFF.

Many counts were recorded for this clonotype. J is TRBJ2-3 and V is TRBV12-3 or TRBV12-4; D may match TRBD1 or TRBD2 (6 bases each). Deletions cut 2 bases from V and 3 bases from J, with 12 bases between. The CDR3 extends over 15 amino acids. Here the CDR3 reads CASSLTGALTDTQYF. DNA of the CDR3: TGTGCCAGCAGTTTAACGGGGGCCCTTACAGATACGCAGTATTTT.

This clonotype was found a few times. V is TRBV6-6 and J is TRBJ1-6; tentatively, D is TRBD1 (6 bases). The CDR3 is 13 amino acids. Trimming stripped 7 bases from V and 9 bases from J, with 13 bases between. Per the germline V gene, CDR1 is MNHNY and CDR2 is SVGAGI (reference sequence). The CDR3 DNA sequence: TGTGCCAGCAACCCAGGGGTTTCTTCACCCCTCCACTTT. It translates to CASNPGVSSPLHF.

The chain carries TRBV29-1 and TRBJ2-1; no clear D. The CDR3 is made up of 10 amino acids. Trimming removed 6 bases from V and 3 bases from J, with 3 bases in between. The germline CDR1 and CDR2 sequences are SQVTM and ANQGSEA. CDR3 in amino acids: CSVGYNEQFF. The CDR3, as DNA: TGCAGCGTGGGCTACAATGAGCAGTTCTTC.

V is TRBV5-1 and J is TRBJ2-3; D might be TRBD1 (7 bases). There are 15 residues in the CDR3. V was shortened by 0 bases and J by 6 bases, with 14 bases between the two germline ends. CDR1 and CDR2 (germline): SGHRS, YFSETQ. CDR3 amino acids: CASSLDTGAGDTQYF. The CDR3 nucleotides read TGCGCCAGCAGCTTGGACACAGGGGCGGGGGATACGCAGTATTTT.

This clonotype was observed a few times. The rearrangement joins TRBV21-1 to TRBJ2-7; the DNA was not compared with TRBD2, the D call given in the table. TRBV21-1 is a pseudogene locus. The CDR3 totals 15 residues. CDR3 coding DNA: TGTGCCAGCATCATAGTCGGACAACTAGCTTGCGAGCAGTACGTC. This gives the protein CASIIVGQLACEQYV.